The 6 T cell receptor beta chains reported below all come from one sample, sequenced in a study of T cell repertoires in cytomegalovirus infection. TCRdb used MiXCR to reprocess the reads, holding one entry per CDR3 protein. This table has 150,000 to 200,000 distinct CDR3 sequences, more than 15% appearing once. Sequenced input: CD8+ T cells from PBMCs. Receptor source: a human donor in good health (CMV status not recorded). Some clones in this sample may be carry-over from other donors' samples.

The chain carries TRBV10-3 and TRBJ1-4; possibly TRBD1 for D (6 bases). The germline V and J ends were trimmed by 4 bases and 0 bases, with 18 bases remaining between them. Germline V gene sequence: CDR1 ENHRY, CDR2 SYGVKD. The CDR3 has 18 amino acids. This CDR3 is CAISVDRSQSATNEKLFF. In DNA form, the CDR3 reads TGTGCCATCAGTGTCGACAGGTCACAATCTGCAACTAATGAAAAACTGTTTTTT.

This clonotype occurred a few times. This rearrangement joins TRBV7-9 to TRBJ2-7; tentatively, D is TRBD1 (6 bases). V gave up 1 base and J gave up 3 bases, with 19 bases separating them. In germline, CDR1 is SEHNR, CDR2 FQNEAQ (reference sequence). This CDR3 contains 17 residues. The CDR3 sequence: CASSLVRQTGPDYEQYF. In DNA form, the CDR3 reads TGTGCCAGCAGCTTAGTAAGGCAGACAGGTCCTGACTACGAGCAGTACTTC.

This clonotype was counted a few times. The chain is built from TRBV28 and TRBJ2-7, with TRBD2 as a possible D gene (6 bases). Germline V gives CDR1 MDHEN, CDR2 SYDVKM. V lost 1 base, J lost 1 base, and 11 bases lay in between. This CDR3 region has 15 residues. The CDR3 DNA is TGTGCCAGCAGTTTATACGGGGAGGCGTCCTACGAGCAGTACTTC. Its protein product is CASSLYGEASYEQYF.

The rearrangement links TRBV7-9 to TRBJ2-7, with a possible D match to TRBD2 (6 bases). The CDR3 is made up of 16 amino acids. Trimming left V 5 bases short and J 3 bases short, with 20 bases between. Germline lookup yields CDR1 SEHNR and CDR2 FQNEAQ (reference sequence). Here the CDR3 DNA reads TGTGCCAGCAGCCCCCGAGGAGGACTATCGGACTACGAGCAGTACTTC. This translates into CASSPRGGLSDYEQYF.

J is TRBJ2-7 and V is TRBV9; 10 positions match TRBD1. V lost 3 bases and J lost 7; bases outside the gene matches: 7. The germline gives CDR1 SGDLS, CDR2 YYNGEE. The CDR3 extends over 14 amino acids. The CDR3 nucleotides read TGTGCCAGCAGCGCAGGCGGGACAGGGGATGAGCAGTACTTC. Protein product: CASSAGGTGDEQYF.

This clonotype has just a few counts. The chain employs TRBV28 and TRBJ2-3; 9 bases match TRBD2. V was pared by 3 bases and J by 5 bases, with 9 bases of the junction left unmatched. CDR3 length equals 16 residues. Per germline, CDR1 MDHEN and CDR2 SYDVKM. In nucleotides, the CDR3 is TGTGCCAGCAGTTTGCTAGCGGGATCAAAGGTAGATACGCAGTATTTT. This codes for CASSLLAGSKVDTQYF.